This T cell receptor beta chain was documented in a study of identical twins. Per germline, CDR1 SGHRS and CDR2 YFSETQ. The CDR3 sequence is 17 residues long. Trimming cost V 2 bases and J 1 base; bases outside gene matches: 3. This clonotype was seen a handful of times. TCRdb fed the 5' RACE reads into MiXCR, producing one record per CDR3 protein. The sample contains approximately 700,000 distinct CDR3 sequences, about 18% of which appear only once. These records were also assigned to another study, of T cells expressing NK-cell markers.

The receptor's source is a young woman in good health. This sequence joins TRBV5-1 and TRBJ2-1; 13 bases line up with TRBD2. Sequences were obtained from PBMCs. In nucleotides, the CDR3 is TGCGCCAGCAGCTTCGGACTAGCGGGAGCGTCCTACAATGAGCAGTTCTTC. It translates to CASSFGLAGASYNEQFF.